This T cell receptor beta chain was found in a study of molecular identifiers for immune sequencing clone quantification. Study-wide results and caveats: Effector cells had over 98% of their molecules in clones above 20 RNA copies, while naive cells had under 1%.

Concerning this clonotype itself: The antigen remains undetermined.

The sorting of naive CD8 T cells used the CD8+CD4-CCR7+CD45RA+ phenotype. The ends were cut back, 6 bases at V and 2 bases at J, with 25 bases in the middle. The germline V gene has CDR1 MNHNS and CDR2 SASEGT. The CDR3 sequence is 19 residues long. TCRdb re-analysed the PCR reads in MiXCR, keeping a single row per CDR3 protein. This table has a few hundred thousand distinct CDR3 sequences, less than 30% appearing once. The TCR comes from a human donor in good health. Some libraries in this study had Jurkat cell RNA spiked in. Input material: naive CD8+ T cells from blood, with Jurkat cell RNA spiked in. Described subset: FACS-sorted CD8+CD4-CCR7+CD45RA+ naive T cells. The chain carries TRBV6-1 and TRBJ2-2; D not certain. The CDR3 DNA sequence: TGTGCCAGCAGCGTTCTGCAACCAACTGGACGGATTAACACCGGGGAGCTGTTTTTT. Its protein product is CASSVLQPTGRINTGELFF.